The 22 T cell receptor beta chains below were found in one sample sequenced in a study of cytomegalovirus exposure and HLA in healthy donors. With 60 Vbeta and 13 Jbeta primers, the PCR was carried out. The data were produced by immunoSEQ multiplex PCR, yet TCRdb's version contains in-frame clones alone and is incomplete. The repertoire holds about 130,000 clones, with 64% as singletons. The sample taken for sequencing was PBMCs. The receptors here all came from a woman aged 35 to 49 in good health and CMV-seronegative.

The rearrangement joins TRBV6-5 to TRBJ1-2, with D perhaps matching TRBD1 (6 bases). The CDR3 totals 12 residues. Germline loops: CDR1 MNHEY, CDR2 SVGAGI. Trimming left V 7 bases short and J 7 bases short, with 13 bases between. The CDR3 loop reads CASTSGGAGYTF. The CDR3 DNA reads TGTGCCAGCACCTCCGGGGGGGCTGGCTACACCTTC.

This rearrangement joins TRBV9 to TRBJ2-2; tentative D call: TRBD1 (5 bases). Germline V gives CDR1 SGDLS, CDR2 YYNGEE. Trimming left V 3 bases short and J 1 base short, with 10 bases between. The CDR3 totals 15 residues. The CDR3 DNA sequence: TGTGCCAGCAGCGCCGGGCAGGGGAACACCGGGGAGCTGTTTTTT. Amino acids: CASSAGQGNTGELFF.

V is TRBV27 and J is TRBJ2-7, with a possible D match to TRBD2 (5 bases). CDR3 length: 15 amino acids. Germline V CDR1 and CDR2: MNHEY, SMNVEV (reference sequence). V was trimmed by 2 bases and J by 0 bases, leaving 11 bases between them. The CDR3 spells CASSLGGHGSYEQYF. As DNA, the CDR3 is TGTGCCAGCAGTTTAGGAGGTCATGGCTCCTACGAGCAGTACTTC.

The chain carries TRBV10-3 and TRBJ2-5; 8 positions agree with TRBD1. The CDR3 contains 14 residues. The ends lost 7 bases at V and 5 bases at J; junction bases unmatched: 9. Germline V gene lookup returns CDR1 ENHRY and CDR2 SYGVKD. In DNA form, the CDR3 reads TGTGCCATCAACCGAGACAGGGGTTCGGAGACCCAGTACTTC. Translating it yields CAINRDRGSETQYF.

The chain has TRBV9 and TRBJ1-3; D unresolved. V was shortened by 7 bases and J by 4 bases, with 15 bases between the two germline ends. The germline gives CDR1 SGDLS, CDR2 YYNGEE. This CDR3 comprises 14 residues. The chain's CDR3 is CASASPGTGNTIYF. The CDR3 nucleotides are TGTGCCAGCGCGTCCCCGGGAACAGGAAACACCATATATTTT.

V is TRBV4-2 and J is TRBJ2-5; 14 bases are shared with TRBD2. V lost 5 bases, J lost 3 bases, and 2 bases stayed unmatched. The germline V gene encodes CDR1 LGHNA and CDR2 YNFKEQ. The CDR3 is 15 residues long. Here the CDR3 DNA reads TGTGCCAGCAGCTGGGGACTAGCGGGGGAAGAGACCCAGTACTTC. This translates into CASSWGLAGEETQYF.

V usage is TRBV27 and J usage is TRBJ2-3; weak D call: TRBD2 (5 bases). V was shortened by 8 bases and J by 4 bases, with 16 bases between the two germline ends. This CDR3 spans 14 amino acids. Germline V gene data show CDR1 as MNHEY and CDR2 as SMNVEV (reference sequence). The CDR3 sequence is CASRLGLASDTQYF. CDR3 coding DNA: TGTGCCAGCCGCTTAGGGCTAGCCTCAGATACGCAGTATTTT.

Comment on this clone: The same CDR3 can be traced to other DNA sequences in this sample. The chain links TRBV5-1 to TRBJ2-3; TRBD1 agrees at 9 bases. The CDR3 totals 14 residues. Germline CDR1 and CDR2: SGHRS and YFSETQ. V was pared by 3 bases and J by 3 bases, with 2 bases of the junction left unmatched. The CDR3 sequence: CASSSGQGTDTQYF. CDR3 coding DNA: TGCGCCAGCAGCTCGGGACAGGGTACAGATACGCAGTATTTT.

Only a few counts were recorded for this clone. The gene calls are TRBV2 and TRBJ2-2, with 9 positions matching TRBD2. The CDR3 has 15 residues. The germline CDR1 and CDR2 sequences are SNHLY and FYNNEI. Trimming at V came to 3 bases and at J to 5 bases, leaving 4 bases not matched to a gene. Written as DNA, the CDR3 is TGTGCCAGCAGTGATCTCGGACTAGCGACCGGGGAGCTGTTTTTT. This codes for CASSDLGLATGELFF.

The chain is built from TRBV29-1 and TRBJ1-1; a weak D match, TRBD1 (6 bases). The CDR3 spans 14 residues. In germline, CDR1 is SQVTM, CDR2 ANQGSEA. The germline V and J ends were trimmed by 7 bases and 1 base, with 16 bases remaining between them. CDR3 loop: CSAPRQDQNTEAFF. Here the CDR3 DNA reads TGCAGCGCCCCAAGACAGGATCAGAACACTGAAGCTTTCTTT.

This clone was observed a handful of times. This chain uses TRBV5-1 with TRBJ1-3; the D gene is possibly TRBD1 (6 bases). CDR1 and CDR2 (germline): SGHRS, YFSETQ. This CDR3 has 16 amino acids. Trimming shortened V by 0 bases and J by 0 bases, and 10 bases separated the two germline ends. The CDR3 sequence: CASSLEGHFSGNTIYF. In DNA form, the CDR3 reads TGCGCCAGCAGCTTGGAGGGACATTTCTCTGGAAACACCATATATTTT. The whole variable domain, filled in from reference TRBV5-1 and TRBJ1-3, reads KAGVTQTPRYLIKTRGQQVTLSCSPISGHRSVSWYQQTPGQGLQFLFEYFSETQRNKGNFPGRFSGRQFSNSRSEMNVSTLELGDSALYLCASSLEGHFSGNTIYFGEGSWLTVV.

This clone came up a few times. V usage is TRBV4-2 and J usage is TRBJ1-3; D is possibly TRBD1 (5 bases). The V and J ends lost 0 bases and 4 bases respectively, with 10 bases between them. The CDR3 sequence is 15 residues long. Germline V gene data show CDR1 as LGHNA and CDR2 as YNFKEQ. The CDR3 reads CASSQEDGGGNTIYF. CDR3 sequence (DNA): TGTGCCAGCAGCCAAGAAGACGGGGGAGGAAACACCATATATTTT.

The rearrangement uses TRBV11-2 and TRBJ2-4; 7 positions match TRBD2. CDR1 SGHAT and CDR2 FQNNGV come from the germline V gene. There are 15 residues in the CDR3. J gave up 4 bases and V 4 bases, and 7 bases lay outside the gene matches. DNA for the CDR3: TGTGCCAGCAGCTCGCTCTTGGGGGGGAAAAACATTCAGTACTTC. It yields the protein CASSSLLGGKNIQYF.

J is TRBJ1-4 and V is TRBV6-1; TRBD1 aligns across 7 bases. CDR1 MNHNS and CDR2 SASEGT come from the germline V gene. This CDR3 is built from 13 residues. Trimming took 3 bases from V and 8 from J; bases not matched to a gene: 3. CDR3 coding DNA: TGTGCCAGCAGTGAGGGACAGCAAGAAAAACTGTTTTTT. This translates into CASSEGQQEKLFF.

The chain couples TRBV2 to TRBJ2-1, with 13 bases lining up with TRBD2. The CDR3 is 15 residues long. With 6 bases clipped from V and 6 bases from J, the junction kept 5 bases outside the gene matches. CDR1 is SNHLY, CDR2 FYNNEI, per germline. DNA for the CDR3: TGTGCCAGCAGGGCTGGACTAGCGGGGGTCAATGAGCAGTTCTTC. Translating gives CASRAGLAGVNEQFF.

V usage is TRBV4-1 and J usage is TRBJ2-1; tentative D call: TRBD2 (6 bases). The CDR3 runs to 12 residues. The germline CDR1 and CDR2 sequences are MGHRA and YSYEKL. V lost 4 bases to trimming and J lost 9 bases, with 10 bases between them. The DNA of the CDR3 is TGCGCCAGCAGCCCGACTAGAAGTGAGCAGTTCTTC. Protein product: CASSPTRSEQFF.

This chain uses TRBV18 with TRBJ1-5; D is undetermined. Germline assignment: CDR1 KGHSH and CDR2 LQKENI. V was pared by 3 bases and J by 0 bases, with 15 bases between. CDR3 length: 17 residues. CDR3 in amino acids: CASSPRGPSDSNQPQHF. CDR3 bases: TGTGCCAGCTCACCCCGAGGGCCGTCGGATAGCAATCAGCCCCAGCATTTT.

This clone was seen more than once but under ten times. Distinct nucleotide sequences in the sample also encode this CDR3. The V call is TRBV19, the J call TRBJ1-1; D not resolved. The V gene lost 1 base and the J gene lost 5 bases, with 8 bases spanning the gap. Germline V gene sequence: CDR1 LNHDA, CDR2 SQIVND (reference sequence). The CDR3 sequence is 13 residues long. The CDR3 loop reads CASSIGGGTEAFF. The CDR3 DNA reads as TGTGCCAGTAGTATAGGCGGAGGGACTGAAGCTTTCTTT.

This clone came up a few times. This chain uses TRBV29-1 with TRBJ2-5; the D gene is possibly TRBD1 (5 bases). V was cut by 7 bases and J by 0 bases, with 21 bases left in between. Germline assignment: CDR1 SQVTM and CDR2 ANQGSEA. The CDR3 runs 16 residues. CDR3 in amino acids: CSADDYFRQNQETQYF. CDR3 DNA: TGCAGCGCCGACGATTATTTCCGACAGAACCAAGAGACCCAGTACTTC.

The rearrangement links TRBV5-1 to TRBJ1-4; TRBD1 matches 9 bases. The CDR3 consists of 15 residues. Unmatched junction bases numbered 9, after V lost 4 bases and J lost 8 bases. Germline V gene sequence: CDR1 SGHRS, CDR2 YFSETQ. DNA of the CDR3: TGCGCCAGCAGCCCAACAGGGGGCGCTTACGAAAAACTGTTTTTT. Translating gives CASSPTGGAYEKLFF.

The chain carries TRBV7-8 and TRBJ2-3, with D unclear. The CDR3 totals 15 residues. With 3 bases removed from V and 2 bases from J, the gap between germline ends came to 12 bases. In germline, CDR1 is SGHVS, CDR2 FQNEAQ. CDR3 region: CASSFTRLLTDTQYF. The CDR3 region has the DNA TGTGCCAGCAGCTTCACGAGACTCCTCACAGATACGCAGTATTTT.

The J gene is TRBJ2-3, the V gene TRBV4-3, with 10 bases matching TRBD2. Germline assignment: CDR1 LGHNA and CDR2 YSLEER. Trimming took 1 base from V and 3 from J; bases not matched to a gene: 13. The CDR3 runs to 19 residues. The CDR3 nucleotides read TGCGCCAGCAGCCAAGTTGGGACTAGCGACCGCCTTCTAACAGATACGCAGTATTTT. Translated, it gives CASSQVGTSDRLLTDTQYF.